This T cell receptor (beta chain) was captured by sequencing in a study of blood T cell repertoires in COVID-19. Study summary: From T cells, B-cell-depleted T cells, or PBMCs came the material, which was cDNA or gDNA.

Original processing methods: Amplifying reference gene primers gave estimates of nucleated cell counts. The table came from immunoSEQ multiplex PCR; TCRdb's copy has only in-frame clones and leaves some out. V and J calls and clone size are as listed in that table; D and trimming were resolved from the DNA. The sample contains fewer than 300,000 clones, roughly 85% of which appear only once. Looked up from germline, CDR1 is MNHEY and CDR2 is SVGAGI. This CDR3 contains 15 residues. J gave up 4 bases and V 6 bases, and 4 bases lay outside the gene matches. This sequence joins TRBV6-5 and TRBJ2-6, with TRBD1 matching over 9 bases. Sequences were obtained from peripheral blood. The TCR was taken from a man aged 45-65 years with active or convalescent COVID-19. CDR3 nucleotide sequence: TGTGCCAGCAGACAGGGGGCTTTGGGGGCCAACGTCCTGACTTTC. Translation gives CASRQGALGANVLTF.